The 23 T cell receptor beta chains given below trace back to one sample, sequenced in a study of blood T cell repertoires in COVID-19. TCRdb's table, derived via immunoSEQ multiplex PCR, lists solely in-frame clones and lacks some. The sample lists fewer than 450,000 clones, 90% seen once, with under 0.7% in the top ten. The specimen was PBMCs or T cells enriched from blood (not recorded which). The receptors shown here come from a man aged 18 to 29 who had recovered from COVID-19.

The chain recombines TRBV6-1 with TRBJ1-1, with TRBD1 matching over 7 bases. Per germline, CDR1 MNHNS and CDR2 SASEGT. V shed 4 bases, J shed 1 base, and the junction held 12 bases outside the gene matches. This CDR3 is built from 17 residues. This chain's CDR3 is CASSAGIGGRRNTEAFF. Written as DNA, the CDR3 is TGTGCCAGCAGTGCGGGGATAGGGGGCAGGAGGAACACTGAAGCTTTCTTT.

The chain recombines TRBV19 with TRBJ1-2; perhaps TRBD1 as D (6 bases). CDR1 is LNHDA and CDR2 is SQIVND in the germline V gene (reference sequence). V lost 8 bases and J lost 7, with 17 bases in between. This CDR3 has 13 amino acids. Here the CDR3 reads CASSHGGLGGYTF. As DNA, the CDR3 is TGTGCCAGTTCACACGGGGGGCTCGGTGGCTACACCTTC.

About this clone: The DNA is omitted, as the CDR3 cannot be located on it reliably, and the CDR3 follows TCRdb's listing. The genes are TRBV27 and TRBJ1-3; TRBD1, as called in the table, went unchecked against the DNA. Germline V gene sequence: CDR1 MNHEY, CDR2 SMNVEV (reference sequence). The CDR3 region is 16 residues in length, termini included. CDR3 sequence: CASSSSSGYSGNTIYF.

CDR3 in amino acids: CASILQDGYTEAFF. The CDR3 DNA is TGTGCCAGCATCCTTCAGGATGGGTACACTGAAGCTTTCTTT. The chain combines TRBV2 with TRBJ1-1; D is ambiguous. This CDR3 spans 14 amino acids. V was cut by 7 bases and J by 3 bases, with 15 bases left in between. Germline CDR1 reads SNHLY; CDR2 reads FYNNEI.

This chain links TRBV11-3 with TRBJ2-7, with D possibly being TRBD1 (5 bases). V shed 6 bases and J shed 6 bases, with 15 bases lying between them. The germline V gene has CDR1 SGHNT and CDR2 YENEEA. This CDR3 spans 13 amino acids. The CDR3 nucleotides are TGTGCCAGCAGGCAGCAGGGTTCCGTCGAGCAGTACTTC. The encoded protein is CASRQQGSVEQYF.

CDR3: CASSPRSYNSPLHF. Written as DNA, the CDR3 is TGTGCCAGCAGCCCGCGGTCCTATAATTCACCCCTCCACTTT. The J gene is TRBJ1-6, the V gene TRBV5-6, with D unresolved. The germline V gene encodes CDR1 SGHDT and CDR2 YYEEEE. The V end lost 4 bases, the J end lost 1 base, and 6 bases lay between the germline ends. The length of the CDR3 is 14 residues.

This chain joins TRBV29-1 and TRBJ2-1; D gene uncertain. The V gene lost 6 bases and the J gene lost 2 bases, with 20 bases spanning the gap. The CDR3 contains 16 residues. The germline V gene encodes CDR1 SQVTM and CDR2 ANQGSEA. CDR3: CSVKWPHTYPYNEQFF. DNA of the CDR3: TGCAGCGTGAAGTGGCCCCACACATACCCCTACAATGAGCAGTTCTTC.

The chain carries TRBV28 and TRBJ1-5; D is uncertain. Per germline, CDR1 MDHEN and CDR2 SYDVKM. CDR3 length equals 15 residues. V lost 5 bases to trimming and J lost 0 bases, with 11 bases between them. This CDR3 reads CASSPLDYSNQPQHF. The CDR3, as DNA: TGTGCCAGCAGTCCCCTTGACTATAGCAATCAGCCCCAGCATTTT.

This clone showed up just once. This chain links TRBV19 with TRBJ1-5; TRBD1 is a possible D gene (6 bases). This CDR3 has 17 residues. Germline values: CDR1 LNHDA, CDR2 SQIVND (reference sequence). The germline V and J ends were trimmed by 0 bases and 4 bases, with 16 bases remaining between them. CDR3 amino acids: CASSIDQMGRGNQPQHF. The CDR3 coding sequence is TGTGCCAGTAGTATAGACCAGATGGGCAGGGGTAATCAGCCCCAGCATTTT. The complete variable domain, with remaining parts taken from reference TRBV19 and TRBJ1-5, reads DGGITQSPKYLFRKEGQNVTLSCEQNLNHDAMYWYRQDPGQGLRLIYYSQIVNDFQKGDIAEGYSVSREKKESFPLTVTSAQKNPTAFYLCASSIDQMGRGNQPQHFGDGTRLSIL.

The chain has TRBV3-1 (or the pseudogene TRBV3-2) and TRBJ1-3; tentatively, D is TRBD1 (6 bases). The CDR3 totals 16 residues. V lost 1 base and J lost 0, with 10 bases in between. Germline V lookup: CDR1 LGHDT, CDR2 YNNKEL (reference sequence). The CDR3, as DNA: TGTGCCAGCAGCCAAGGACAGGTCTCCTCTGGAAACACCATATATTTT. Protein product: CASSQGQVSSGNTIYF.

The J gene is TRBJ1-6, the V gene TRBV6-1; 8 bases align to TRBD1. This CDR3 is built from 15 residues. Germline V lookup: CDR1 MNHNS, CDR2 SASEGT. V shed 2 bases, J shed 9 bases, and the junction held 6 bases outside the gene matches. The CDR3 region is CASSERTGGSSPLHF. The DNA of the CDR3 is TGTGCCAGCAGTGAACGAACAGGGGGAAGTTCACCCCTCCACTTT.

CDR3 bases: TGTGCCAGCAGTTTGAATGGTGTGAGTGGAAACACCATATATTTT. Its translation: CASSLNGVSGNTIYF. The chain links TRBV6-5 to TRBJ1-3; D gene uncertain. The V gene's germline CDR1 is MNHEY and CDR2 SVGAGI. V dropped 4 bases and J dropped 3 bases, with 13 bases sitting between them. The CDR3 consists of 15 residues.

V usage is TRBV27 and J usage is TRBJ1-1; 7 nucleotides align to TRBD1. Germline CDR1 is MNHEY and CDR2 is SMNVEV (reference sequence). The CDR3 totals 14 residues. The trim removed 7 bases at V and 0 bases at J, leaving 5 bases unmatched. The CDR3 here is CASITGQMNTEAFF. Written as DNA, the CDR3 is TGTGCCAGCATTACGGGACAGATGAACACTGAAGCTTTCTTT.

This clone was detected only once. The chain links TRBV27 to TRBJ1-6, with D perhaps matching TRBD1 (6 bases). The V gene lost 10 bases and the J gene lost 5 bases, with 21 bases spanning the gap. The CDR3 runs 16 residues. Germline V gives CDR1 MNHEY, CDR2 SMNVEV (reference sequence). The CDR3 nucleotides read TGTGCCACCAGCCGGGCCGGACAGACGAATAATTCACCCCTCCACTTT. Translation gives CATSRAGQTNNSPLHF.

The chain uses TRBV5-4 and TRBJ2-1, with 8 bases that match TRBD2. V lost 5 bases, J lost 0 bases, and 13 bases stayed unmatched. The germline CDR1 and CDR2 sequences are SGHNT and YYREEE (reference sequence). CDR3 size: 18 residues. The CDR3 spells CASRKGLAASPSYNEQFF. The CDR3 DNA is TGTGCCAGCAGGAAAGGACTAGCCGCGAGCCCCTCCTACAATGAGCAGTTCTTC.

CDR3 loop: CASSLPGTINTEAFF. The CDR3 DNA reads as TGTGCCAGCAGCTTACCCGGGACAATTAACACTGAAGCTTTCTTT. The genes are TRBV7-9 and TRBJ1-1, with D tentatively TRBD1 (6 bases). V was pared by 2 bases and J by 2 bases, with 12 bases between. The CDR3 is 15 amino acids. The germline gives CDR1 SEHNR, CDR2 FQNEAQ (reference sequence).

J is TRBJ2-7 and V is TRBV2; the D gene is possibly TRBD2 (5 bases). The V and J ends lost 8 bases and 5 bases respectively, with 13 bases between them. The CDR3 has 12 residues. Germline V CDR1 and CDR2: SNHLY, FYNNEI. The CDR3 coding sequence is TGTGCCAGCGCGCGGGTCACTAACGAGCAGTACTTC. Translated, it gives CASARVTNEQYF.

The chain carries TRBV28 and TRBJ1-5, with TRBD1 as a possible D gene (5 bases). Looked up from germline, CDR1 is MDHEN and CDR2 is SYDVKM. Trimming removed 4 bases from V and 7 bases from J, with 8 bases in between. The CDR3 is 12 amino acids. Written as DNA, the CDR3 is TGTGCCAGCAGTTCTGGGGGGCAGCCCCAGCATTTT. It translates to CASSSGGQPQHF.

The chain combines TRBV5-8 with TRBJ2-1; 7 bases map to TRBD2. CDR3 length: 17 residues. CDR1 and CDR2 (germline): SGHTS, YDEGEE. The ends lost 2 bases at V and 0 bases at J; junction bases unmatched: 8. CDR3 sequence (DNA): TGTGCCAGCAGCTTAAACGTAGCGGGTTTCTCCTACAATGAGCAGTTCTTC. Its translation is CASSLNVAGFSYNEQFF.

The genes are TRBV15 and TRBJ1-2, with D hard to call. The CDR3 spans 12 residues. Germline CDR1 LNHNV, CDR2 YYDKDF (reference sequence). Trimming removed 1 base from V and 3 bases from J, with 3 bases in between. CDR3: CATSRADYGYTF. CDR3 DNA: TGTGCCACCAGCAGAGCGGACTATGGCTACACCTTC.

This rearrangement joins TRBV7-2 to TRBJ2-1; TRBD2 might be the D (6 bases). Per germline, CDR1 SGHTA and CDR2 FQGNSA. Trimming stripped 5 bases from V and 3 bases from J, with 17 bases between. This CDR3 contains 16 residues. The CDR3 DNA sequence: TGTGCCAGCAGCCTAGGGGTAGCGGAGAACTACAATGAGCAGTTCTTC. Translated, it gives CASSLGVAENYNEQFF. The complete variable domain, with remaining parts taken from reference TRBV7-2 and TRBJ2-1, reads GAGVSQSPSNKVTEKGKDVELRCDPISGHTALYWYRQSLGQGLEFLIYFQGNSAPDKSGLPSDRFSAERTGGSVSTLTIQRTQQEDSAVYLCASSLGVAENYNEQFFGPGTRLTVL.

V gene TRBV28 combines with J gene TRBJ1-5; D is uncertain. The CDR3 runs 14 residues. Germline V gene data show CDR1 as MDHEN and CDR2 as SYDVKM. V was trimmed by 3 bases and J by 2 bases, leaving 8 bases between them. The CDR3 loop reads CASSFLRGNQPQHF. In DNA, the CDR3 is TGTGCCAGCAGTTTTCTGCGGGGCAATCAGCCCCAGCATTTT.

By frequency in the sample, this clone is medium-sized (0.01 to 0.1%). The chain employs TRBV6-4 and TRBJ2-3; TRBD2 aligns across 8 bases. Germline trimming cut 4 bases from V and 2 bases from J; bases unmatched to any gene: 5. The germline V gene encodes CDR1 MRHNA and CDR2 SNTAGT. CDR3 length: 15 residues. In DNA, the CDR3 is TGTGCCAGCAGTGCAGGAGCGGGGGACACAGATACGCAGTATTTT. Translated: CASSAGAGDTDTQYF.